This TCR beta chain came from a study of shared clonotypes between healthy human individuals. Study findings and constraints: Sorted-subset sequencing, rarefaction showed, was incomplete despite large depth.

Germline V gene data show CDR1 as SNHLY and CDR2 as FYNNEI. Deletions cut 1 base from V and 1 base from J, with 7 bases between. CDR3 length: 15 residues. Sequencing was performed with immunoSEQ multiplex PCR; in TCRdb, only in-frame clones are kept and a portion is missing. The sample consists of some 2.3 million clones, over 85% of them appearing once. Those who donated were healthy HIV-negative adults, with no recent acute infections or vaccinations reported. As to this clone: Its antigen is undetermined.

The sequence came from a man in his late teens or twenties in good health. Some clones in this sample may be carry-over from other donors' samples. The V call is TRBV2, the J call TRBJ2-2; TRBD2 might be the D (5 bases). The sequencing input was naive CD4+ T cells from PBMCs. Subset denoted: CD45RA+ positively selected. The CDR3 spells CASSEGLRNTGELFF. The CDR3 bases are TGTGCCAGCAGTGAAGGACTAAGGAACACCGGGGAGCTGTTTTTT.